This T cell receptor beta chain comes out of a study of T cell repertoires in cytomegalovirus infection. Across the whole study: Matching HLA type, along with CMV infection, was indicated by public TCR beta signatures.

TCRdb re-derived calls from the reads in MiXCR, one entry per CDR3 protein. The sample records 150,000 to 200,000 distinct CDR3 sequences, around 14% being singletons. The V segment lost 4 bases and the J segment 8 bases; nucleotides outside the gene matches: 11. CDR1 and CDR2 (germline): SGHTS, YDEGEE. This CDR3 contains 15 residues. This clonotype appeared a few times. The antigen remains unidentified. Study-wide results and caveats: The cumulative frequency of public TCR beta families identified carriers of CMV plus the relevant HLA.

This receptor was identified in a human donor in good health (CMV status not recorded). Some clones in this sample may be carry-over from other donors' samples. The chain carries TRBV5-8 and TRBJ1-4; 7 nucleotides match TRBD1. Sequencing used PBMCs. The CDR3 loop reads CASSRETGRKEKLFF. In nucleotides, the CDR3 is TGTGCCAGCAGCCGAGAGACAGGGAGAAAGGAAAAACTGTTTTTT.